Listed below are T cell receptor beta chains from one sample, sequenced in a study of post-analysis software for immune sequencing data. TCRdb fed the PCR reads into MiXCR, producing one record per CDR3 protein. The sample holds about 820,000 distinct CDR3 sequences; approximately 50% are singletons and the top ten take approximately 4.2%. The sequenced sample was blood. Source of these receptors: a girl aged 5-17 years with multiple sclerosis. Each CDR3 is given with its conserved first and last residue. D genes are given only for firm matches. Only part of the rows carry a size: once, few, many, or a class if the clone is expanded.

>13|-|TRBV18|TRBJ2-7|-
CASSPSQVYEQYF
TGTGCCAGCTCACCGTCGCAGGTCTACGAGCAGTACTTC
>15|-|TRBV7-9|TRBJ1-1|-
CASSLAIAWPAEAFF
TGTGCCAGCAGCTTAGCTATTGCCTGGCCCGCTGAAGCTTTCTTT
>17|-|TRBV6-6|TRBJ2-7|-
CASSFLPRAVSSYEQYF
TGTGCCAGCAGTTTTCTCCCCAGGGCGGTAAGCTCCTACGAGCAGTACTTC
>15|-|TRBV5-1|TRBJ2-1|-
CASSPGIGPYNEQFF
TGCGCCAGCAGCCCAGGCATCGGACCATACAATGAGCAGTTCTTC
>16|TRBD1|TRBV5-1|TRBJ2-5|-
CASSLGPGQGQETQYF
TGCGCCAGCAGCTTGGGGCCGGGACAGGGCCAAGAGACCCAGTACTTC
>15|-|TRBV29-1|TRBJ2-2|few
CSVEDPRLNTGELFF
TGCAGCGTTGAAGATCCCCGATTGAACACCGGGGAGCTGTTTTTT
>13|-|TRBV20-1|TRBJ2-7|-
CSAESGDTYEQYF
TGCAGTGCTGAAAGCGGGGACACCTACGAGCAGTACTTC
>15|TRBD2|TRBV29-1|TRBJ2-5|-
CSVTGLAGAGETQYF
TGCAGCGTGACGGGACTAGCGGGGGCGGGGGAGACCCAGTACTTC
>13|-|TRBV20-1|TRBJ2-7|-
CSARDPLGYEQYF
TGCAGTGCGAGAGATCCTCTTGGTTACGAGCAGTACTTC
>14|-|TRBV6-1|TRBJ2-1|-
CASSVWKAYNEQFF
TGTGCCAGCAGTGTATGGAAGGCCTACAATGAGCAGTTCTTC
>16|TRBD2|TRBV5-6|TRBJ2-1|few
CASSLPLAGAYNEQFF
TGTGCCAGCAGCTTACCCCTAGCGGGAGCCTACAATGAGCAGTTCTTC
>15|TRBD1|TRBV29-1|TRBJ2-1|-
CSLKITGDSYNEQFF
TGCAGCCTAAAAATAACAGGGGACTCCTACAATGAGCAGTTCTTC
>13|-|TRBV29-1|TRBJ1-1|-
CSVEWQQNTEAFF
TGCAGCGTTGAATGGCAGCAGAACACTGAAGCTTTCTTT
>13|-|TRBV6-6|TRBJ1-2|few
CASRGGQNYGYTF
TGTGCCAGCAGAGGGGGGCAGAACTATGGCTACACCTTC
>15|-|TRBV4-2|TRBJ2-1|-
CASSQDIEATTEQFF
TGTGCCAGCAGCCAAGATATCGAGGCTACTACTGAGCAGTTCTTC
>15|-|TRBV29-1|TRBJ2-1|-
CSVEGRASSYNEQFF
TGCAGCGTTGAAGGTCGGGCTAGCTCCTACAATGAGCAGTTCTTC
>16|TRBD2|TRBV20-1|TRBJ2-3|-
CSASLRGTSATDTQYF
TGCAGTGCTAGCCTCCGCGGGACTAGCGCGACAGATACGCAGTATTTT
>15|TRBD1|TRBV19|TRBJ1-2|-
CASSSPGQGAYGYTF
TGTGCCAGTAGTTCTCCCGGACAGGGGGCCTATGGCTACACCTTC
>14|-|TRBV3-1|TRBJ2-3|-
CASSQQTRSDTQYF
TGTGCCAGCAGCCAACAGACGAGATCAGATACGCAGTATTTT
>14|-|TRBV27|TRBJ1-4|once
CASRGIFFNEKLFF
TGTGCCAGCAGGGGGATTTTCTTTAATGAAAAACTGTTTTTT
>12|TRBD1|TRBV5-1|TRBJ2-7|-
CASKDRDYEQYF
TGCGCCAGCAAGGACAGGGACTACGAGCAGTACTTC
>16|TRBD2|TRBV6-1|TRBJ2-7|-
CASGAASGGLTYEQYF
TGTGCCAGCGGTGCGGCTAGCGGGGGCCTAACCTACGAGCAGTACTTC
>17|TRBD2|TRBV14|TRBJ2-7|-
CASSQDRAGLVFNEQYF
TGTGCCAGCAGCCAAGATAGAGCGGGACTAGTATTCAACGAGCAGTACTTC
>14|TRBD2|TRBV10-3|TRBJ2-3|few
CATKSSGPTDTQYF
TGTGCCACCAAATCTAGCGGCCCCACAGATACGCAGTATTTT
>9|-|TRBV3-1|TRBJ2-7|few
CASGTEQYF
TGTGCCAGCGGAACCGAGCAGTACTTC
>15|TRBD1|TRBV4-1|TRBJ1-2|few
CASSQRTGAVYGYTF
TGCGCCAGCAGCCAACGGACAGGGGCGGTCTATGGCTACACCTTC